Following are 10 T cell receptor beta chains from one sample sequenced in a study of blood T cells in healthy people across ages. Primers used in a second PCR of roughly 6 to 12 cycles were a sample-barcoded 5' primer and a J-beta primer mix. One entry per CDR3 protein results from TCRdb running MiXCR on the 5' RACE reads. The sample consists of around 1,100,000 distinct CDR3 sequences, under 40% of them appearing once. The sample was blood. The receptors come from a man between 18 and 35 years old in good health.

This clonotype was observed a few times. The chain recombines TRBV9 with TRBJ2-1; TRBD2 might be the D (7 bases). Germline CDR1 reads SGDLS; CDR2 reads YYNGEE. The CDR3 loop spans 16 amino acids. V was cut by 1 base and J by 7 bases, with 18 bases left in between. CDR3 protein: CASSVRGGDRLNEQFF. The CDR3 region has the DNA TGTGCCAGCAGCGTAAGGGGGGGAGATCGTTTGAATGAGCAGTTCTTC.

This clonotype was seen at least ten times. The V and J genes are TRBV25-1 and TRBJ2-3, with no clear D. Germline values: CDR1 MGHDK, CDR2 SYGVNS. The CDR3 covers 13 residues. Trimming took 6 bases from V and 1 from J, leaving 8 bases between them. The DNA of the CDR3 is TGTGCCAGCAGGGGTCAGGGCACAGATACGCAGTATTTT. It codes for CASRGQGTDTQYF.

This chain uses TRBV30 with TRBJ1-6; no definite D call. Germline assignment: CDR1 GTSNPN and CDR2 SVGIG (reference sequence). This CDR3 contains 13 residues. V was pared by 2 bases and J by 13 bases, with 15 bases between. The CDR3 sequence: CAWSLNHREPLHF. CDR3 nucleotides: TGTGCCTGGAGTCTGAATCACCGGGAGCCCCTCCACTTT.

CDR3 loop: CSAIRGGAEQYF. The CDR3 DNA reads TGCAGTGCTATAAGGGGCGGCGCCGAGCAGTACTTC. The chain couples TRBV20-1 to TRBJ2-7; possible D gene TRBD1, 5 bases. The germline CDR1 and CDR2 sequences are DFQATT and SNEGSKA (reference sequence). CDR3 size: 12 residues. Trimming removed 4 bases at V and 6 bases at J, with 13 bases between.

The CDR3 DNA reads as TGTGCCACCAGTGATCCCTTGGGAAGGCAGTACTTC. Amino acids: CATSDPLGRQYF. The J gene is TRBJ2-7, the V gene TRBV24-1; D remains unclear. The CDR3 covers 12 residues. V lost 3 bases and J 9 bases, leaving 11 bases between the germline ends. The germline V gene encodes CDR1 KGHDR and CDR2 SFDVKD.

The chain employs TRBV12-3 or TRBV12-4 and TRBJ2-1; D is uncertain. The J call is in doubt because the DNA end fits TRBJ2-7 better. The CDR3 contains 13 residues. The CDR3 DNA is TGTGCCAGCAGTGTTTTTCCCTACAATGAGCAGTACTTC. Translating it yields CASSVFPYNEQYF.

The chain has TRBV13 and TRBJ1-2; 9 bases match TRBD1. The CDR3 runs 17 residues. With V trimmed by 0 bases and J by 2 bases, 7 bases remained unmatched. CDR1 and CDR2 (germline): PRHDT, FYEKMQ (reference sequence). The DNA for the CDR3 is TGTGCCAGCAGCTTAGGGGGACAGGGAAATTCGAACTATGGCTACACCTTC. Translation: CASSLGGQGNSNYGYTF.

This clonotype was seen many times. This rearrangement joins TRBV29-1 to TRBJ2-5; tentatively, D is TRBD1 or TRBD2 (5 bases each). The CDR3 extends over 13 amino acids. Germline values: CDR1 SQVTM, CDR2 ANQGSEA. V lost 3 bases, J lost 1 base, and 9 bases lay in between. The CDR3 coding sequence is TGCAGCGTTGACCTGGGGACCCAAGAGACCCAGTACTTC. Translating gives CSVDLGTQETQYF.

This clonotype was counted many times. The chain combines TRBV29-1 with TRBJ2-1; 7 bases align to TRBD2. The V segment lost 2 bases and the J segment 8 bases; nucleotides outside the gene matches: 15. Per the germline V gene, CDR1 is SQVTM and CDR2 is ANQGSEA. The CDR3 consists of 16 residues. The DNA of the CDR3 is TGCAGCGTTGAAAGTAAAGGGCTAGCGGATGGGGATGAGCAGTTCTTC. Its translation: CSVESKGLADGDEQFF.

Only one count was recorded for this clonotype. The rearrangement links TRBV7-2 to TRBJ2-2; D gene ambiguous. Germline CDR1 and CDR2: SGHTA and FQGNSA. The CDR3 consists of 14 residues. The ends were cut back, 11 bases at V and 4 bases at J, with 17 bases in the middle. The CDR3 reads CAGRYNSATGELFF. CDR3 bases: TGTGCCGGTCGATATAATTCTGCCACCGGGGAGCTGTTTTTT.